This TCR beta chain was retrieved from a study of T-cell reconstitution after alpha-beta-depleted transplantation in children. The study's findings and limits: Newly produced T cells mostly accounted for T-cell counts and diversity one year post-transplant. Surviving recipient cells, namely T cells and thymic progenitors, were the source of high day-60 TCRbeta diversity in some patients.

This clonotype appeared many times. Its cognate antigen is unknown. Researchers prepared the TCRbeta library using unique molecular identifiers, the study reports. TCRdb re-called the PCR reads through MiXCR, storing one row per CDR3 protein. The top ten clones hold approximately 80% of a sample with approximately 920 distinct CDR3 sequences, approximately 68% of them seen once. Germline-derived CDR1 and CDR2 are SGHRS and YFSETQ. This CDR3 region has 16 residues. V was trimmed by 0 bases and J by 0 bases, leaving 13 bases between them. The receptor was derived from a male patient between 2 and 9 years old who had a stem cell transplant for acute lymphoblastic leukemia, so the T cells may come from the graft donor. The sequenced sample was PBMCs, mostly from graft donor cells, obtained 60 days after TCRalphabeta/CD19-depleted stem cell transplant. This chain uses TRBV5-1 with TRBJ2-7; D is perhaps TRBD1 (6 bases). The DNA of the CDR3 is TGCGCCAGCAGCTTGGCCTATACAGGGAACTCCTACGAGCAGTACTTC. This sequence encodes CASSLAYTGNSYEQYF.